This TCR beta chain was sequenced for a study of PD-L1 blockade in urothelial cancer. Turning to the study itself: T cells were recovered from blood samples at a median of around 130,000.

The CDR3 is 16 residues long. Losses at the gene ends were 5 bases for V and 9 bases for J; bases not matched to a gene: 14. Germline assignment: CDR1 SGHTA and CDR2 FQGNSA. Patient disease was locally advanced or metastatic urothelial carcinoma. Synthetic TCR analog templates were spiked into all PCRs individually. Clones were read by immunoSEQ multiplex PCR, and TCRdb kept only the in-frame ones, dropping some. The sample includes 20,000 to 30,000 clones, 75% to 90% of them seen just once. The specimen comprised PBMCs, sampled around atezolizumab (anti-PD-L1) treatment. This clonotype was sampled from a man in his 60s with urothelial cancer. The chain joins TRBV7-2 to TRBJ2-1, with 9 positions matching TRBD2. This CDR3 reads CASSAELAGSLGEQFF. The CDR3 DNA reads TGTGCCAGCAGCGCTGAGCTAGCGGGGAGTTTAGGTGAGCAGTTCTTC.